These 8 T cell receptor beta chains were all obtained from the same sample, sequenced in a study of blood T cell repertoires in COVID-19. The method was immunoSEQ multiplex PCR; TCRdb's version includes in-frame clones alone and lacks a portion of them. The sample shows around 450,000 clones, roughly 87% of them seen only once. Material: PBMCs or T cells enriched from blood (not recorded which). The receptors were gathered from a woman under 30 who had recovered from COVID-19.

This clone has a single count. CDR3 loop: CASSLASGQRYEQYF. CDR3 DNA sequence: TGTGCCAGCTCACTGGCCTCGGGACAGAGGTACGAGCAGTACTTC. This chain links TRBV18 with TRBJ2-7; 7 bases map to TRBD1. Per germline, CDR1 KGHSH and CDR2 LQKENI. After removal of 4 bases from V and 4 bases from J, the junction contained 10 bases not matched to a gene. This CDR3 is built from 15 residues.

The chain recombines TRBV7-9 with TRBJ2-1; 14 nucleotides agree with TRBD2. The germline V gene has CDR1 SEHNR and CDR2 FQNEAQ (reference sequence). The CDR3 spans 19 residues. V lost 2 bases and J lost 2; bases outside the gene matches: 8. The CDR3, as DNA: TGTGCCAGCAGCTTACAGGGGACTAGCGGGGGTGACGCCTACAATGAGCAGTTCTTC. Residues: CASSLQGTSGGDAYNEQFF.

This chain connects TRBV12-5 to TRBJ1-1; D remains ambiguous. This CDR3 spans 14 amino acids. The germline V and J ends were trimmed by 7 bases and 3 bases, with 15 bases remaining between them. Germline assignment: CDR1 LGHNT and CDR2 FRNRAP. CDR3 residues: CASALRGWDTEAFF. The DNA for the CDR3 is TGTGCTAGTGCCCTGCGGGGTTGGGACACTGAAGCTTTCTTT.

V gene TRBV5-1 combines with J gene TRBJ2-5; D might be TRBD1 (6 bases). The V and J ends lost 0 bases and 4 bases respectively, with 16 bases between them. Germline loops: CDR1 SGHRS, CDR2 YFSETQ. CDR3 size: 16 residues. CDR3 amino acids: CASSLGLQGGGETQYF. The CDR3 DNA reads as TGCGCCAGCAGCTTGGGTCTACAAGGGGGTGGAGAGACCCAGTACTTC.

This rearrangement joins TRBV14 to TRBJ2-5; 7 positions agree with TRBD2. The CDR3 contains 15 residues. V gave up 3 bases and J gave up 6 bases; unmatched junction bases: 10. In germline, CDR1 is SGHDN, CDR2 FVKESK. The CDR3 DNA follows: TGTGCCAGCAGCCAGCTCAGCGGGATCGGAAAGACCCAGTACTTC. This encodes CASSQLSGIGKTQYF.

The chain employs TRBV28 and TRBJ1-2; D remains ambiguous. The CDR3 runs to 12 residues. V was cut by 2 bases and J by 4 bases, with 5 bases left in between. Looked up from germline, CDR1 is MDHEN and CDR2 is SYDVKM. CDR3 in DNA: TGTGCCAGCAGTTTAGGCTTCTATGGCTACACCTTC. This gives the protein CASSLGFYGYTF.

This clone has more than one count but fewer than ten. The rearrangement links TRBV18 to TRBJ1-4, with no clear D. Trimming cost V 2 bases and J 7 bases, with 20 bases left between them. The CDR3 consists of 17 residues. Germline V gene sequence: CDR1 KGHSH, CDR2 LQKENI. CDR3 nucleotides: TGTGCCAGCTCACCAAGCCATAGCCCCGGGGAGGGTGAAAAACTGTTTTTT. Its protein is CASSPSHSPGEGEKLFF.

The J gene is TRBJ1-4, the V gene TRBV15, with no clear D. The CDR3 length is 16 residues. V dropped 0 bases and J dropped 0 bases, with 8 bases sitting between them. Per the germline V gene, CDR1 is LNHNV and CDR2 is YYDKDF (reference sequence). CDR3 in amino acids: CATSRDISATNEKLFF. The CDR3 bases are TGTGCCACCAGCAGAGACATCTCAGCAACTAATGAAAAACTGTTTTTT. Full variable domain (remainder filled in from reference TRBV15 and TRBJ1-4): DAMVIQNPRYQVTQFGKPVTLSCSQTLNHNVMYWYQQKSSQAPKLLFHYYDKDFNNEADTPDNFQSRRPNTSFCFLDIRSPGLGDTAMYLCATSRDISATNEKLFFGSGTQLSVL.